Below, 4 T cell receptor beta chains from the same sample are listed, as sequenced in a study of early T cells in non-severe SARS-CoV-2 infection. One entry per CDR3 protein results from TCRdb running MiXCR on the 5' RACE reads. The sample lists 75,000 to 80,000 distinct CDR3 sequences; about 10% were seen once. Specimen: whole blood, collected at baseline. The receptors derive from an adult who was a healthcare worker with PCR-confirmed SARS-CoV-2 infection or an uninfected control (not recorded which).

The table lists this clonotype with many counts. The V and J genes are TRBV5-1 and TRBJ2-1; perhaps TRBD2 as D (6 bases). From germline, CDR1 is SGHRS and CDR2 YFSETQ. Trimming stripped 3 bases from V and 5 bases from J, with 9 bases between. This CDR3 comprises 13 residues. CDR3: CASSSIADNEQFF. CDR3 DNA sequence: TGCGCCAGCAGCTCCATAGCGGACAATGAGCAGTTCTTC. Based on the CDR3 plus reference TRBV5-1 and TRBJ2-1, the full variable domain is KAGVTQTPRYLIKTRGQQVTLSCSPISGHRSVSWYQQTPGQGLQFLFEYFSETQRNKGNFPGRFSGRQFSNSRSEMNVSTLELGDSALYLCASSSIADNEQFFGPGTRLTVL.

CDR3 protein: CASRPPADRGPETQYF. The CDR3 nucleotides read TGTGCCAGCAGACCCCCCGCGGACAGGGGGCCAGAGACCCAGTACTTC. This chain uses TRBV6-6 with TRBJ2-5; 11 bases fit TRBD1. Germline trimming cut 6 bases from V and 4 bases from J; bases unmatched to any gene: 10. This CDR3 spans 16 amino acids. CDR1 is MNHNY and CDR2 is SVGAGI in the germline V gene (reference sequence).

This clonotype was found many times. The CDR3 sequence is CASNRSPYGYTF. The CDR3 DNA follows: TGTGCCAGCAACAGGAGTCCCTATGGCTACACCTTC. J is TRBJ1-2 and V is TRBV9, with a tentative D call TRBD1 (5 bases). Looked up from germline, CDR1 is SGDLS and CDR2 is YYNGEE. V was clipped by 6 bases and J by 4 bases, with 10 bases between them. The CDR3 runs 12 residues.

This clonotype was recorded many times. The V and J genes are TRBV4-3 and TRBJ1-3; tentatively, D is TRBD1 (5 bases). Germline CDR1 and CDR2: LGHNA and YSLEER. CDR3 length equals 16 residues. With 0 bases removed from V and 2 bases from J, the gap between germline ends came to 11 bases. CDR3 sequence: CASSQDRGNPGNTIYF. CDR3 in DNA: TGCGCCAGCAGCCAAGATCGGGGGAATCCTGGAAACACCATATATTTT.